This entry is about one T cell receptor (beta chain). Extraction also yielded germline DNA, while blood RNA was obtained from unsorted whole blood. A constant-region primer primed TCR beta cDNA synthesis from 500 ng of total RNA. Amplification in three nested multiplex PCR rounds with slightly modified ARM-PCR gave rise to TCR beta libraries. TRBV1-TRBV30 forward primers paired with a C-beta reverse primer were used in the first two PCR rounds, which ran 9 to 10 cycles each. From the multiplex PCR reads, TCRdb called clonotypes with MiXCR, one entry per CDR3 protein. The sample has 300,000 to 350,000 distinct CDR3 sequences; roughly two thirds are singletons. Trimming shortened V by 11 bases and J by 6 bases, and 22 bases separated the two germline ends. CDR3 length: 14 amino acids. Germline V gives CDR1 SGHAT, CDR2 FQNNGV. This specimen belongs to a study of tumor-infiltrating lymphocytes in primary liver carcinoma.

The source is a man in his forties with primary liver carcinoma and hepatitis B virus infection. The gene calls are TRBV11-2 and TRBJ1-2; D ambiguous. Input material: peripheral blood. The CDR3 DNA sequence: TGTGCCGGGATCTTAGTCTCGAGGAGGGATGGCTACACCTTC. It specifies CAGILVSRRDGYTF.